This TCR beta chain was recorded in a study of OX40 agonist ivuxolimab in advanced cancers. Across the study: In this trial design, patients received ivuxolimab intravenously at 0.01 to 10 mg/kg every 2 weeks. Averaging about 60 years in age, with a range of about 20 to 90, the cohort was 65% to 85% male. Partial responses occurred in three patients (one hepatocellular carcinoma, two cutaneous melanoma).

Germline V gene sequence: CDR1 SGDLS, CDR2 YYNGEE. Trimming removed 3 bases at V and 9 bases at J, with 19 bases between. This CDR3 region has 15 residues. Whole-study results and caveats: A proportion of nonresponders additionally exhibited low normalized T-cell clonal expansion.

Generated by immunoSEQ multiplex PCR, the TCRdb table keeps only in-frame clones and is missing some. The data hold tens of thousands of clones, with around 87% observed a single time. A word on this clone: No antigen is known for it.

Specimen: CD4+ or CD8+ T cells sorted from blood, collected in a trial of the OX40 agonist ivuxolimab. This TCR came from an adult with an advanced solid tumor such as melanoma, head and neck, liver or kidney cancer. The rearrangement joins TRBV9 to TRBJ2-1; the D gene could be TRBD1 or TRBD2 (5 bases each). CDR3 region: CASSASDRHGGEQFF. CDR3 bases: TGTGCCAGCAGCGCGTCGGACCGGCATGGGGGTGAGCAGTTCTTC.